The clone carrying this T cell receptor beta chain was counted a few times. This entry is derived from a study of shared clonotypes between healthy human individuals. Several immunoSEQ plates held equal portions of the genomic DNA taken from each subset. Sequenced by immunoSEQ multiplex PCR; TCRdb stores in-frame clones only, minus some. The repertoire holds approximately 980,000 clones, around three quarters seen once, with about 1.5% in the top ten. This CDR3 is built from 10 residues. Trimming shortened V by 11 bases and J by 14 bases, and 13 bases separated the two germline ends. Germline CDR1 reads MDHEN; CDR2 reads SYDVKM.

The TCR originated in a man between 18 and 29 years old in good health. Sequencing used memory CD4+ T cells sorted from blood. Regarding subset: CD45RA-negative fraction. This chain links TRBV28 with TRBJ1-6, with D unclear. CDR3 nucleotides: TGTGCCTCCCTCGGGTCGGCCCTCCACTTT. This translates into CASLGSALHF.